This entry features one TCR beta chain sequence. Its recognized antigen is unknown. No qualities accompany the bases; no much larger clone lies one base away. CDR1 LNHDA and CDR2 SQIVND are derived from the germline V gene (reference sequence). CDR3 length: 13 amino acids, cysteine to phenylalanine. Of all the DNA, just the CDR3 is kept, 39 bases in frame from base 1. V lost 3 bases and J lost 8 bases, and the count of bases not matched to a germline gene is 5. The sample belongs to a study of T cell responses to AZD1222 COVID-19 vaccine (dated by TCRdb to the early 2020s). For context, the study as a whole: A total of 230 to 250 trial participants underwent TCR sequencing, of whom more than 200 had received two doses of AZD1222 and 26 had received two doses of the MenACWY control vaccine. Trial participants were enrolled by age into subgroups of 18-55, 56-69 and 70-plus years, and around 150, 29 and 61 TCR-sequenced participants, respectively, were included in these subgroups.

What the work shows at the level of the full study, not this receptor alone: In the small 56-69-year group, the increase in depth fell short of significance, most likely because of low power. Participants were mostly white British, with more females than males. The authors suggested clonal diversity may have been underestimated. Conclusions about previously exposed vaccinees were limited because only a handful of AZD1222 recipients were SARS-CoV-2 seropositive at baseline. After two AZD1222 doses, spike-specific TCR breadth and depth were significantly higher than at day 0 and than in MenACWY recipients. Reportedly, almost half of the unique spike-specific TCRs recognized epitopes lying outside the regions that are mutated in the B.1.351 and B.1.1.7 variants. The whole spike protein was spanned by vaccine-associated CD4 TCRs, and dominant responses were seen in regions 160-218 and 743-854. Because no day 14 peak-response samples were available, repertoires were characterized only after the peak T cell response.

The sample's time point label is to be understood as: about 28 days (+/-7) after the second vaccine dose. What this sample's treatment or condition label stands for: meningococcal conjugate vaccine given as trial control. Vaccinee samples came from UK trials COV001 and COV002, including a single-blind randomized controlled phase 2/3 trial of AZD1222 (ChAdOx1 nCoV-19) in healthy adults. For TCRbeta chain sequencing, PBMC samples from trial participants were taken at day 0 and at day 28 after the second dose. The CDR3 regions of human TCRbeta chains were analyzed by immunosequencing. Per the authors' processing: TCRs in the repertoires were matched against a reference library of SARS-CoV-2-specific TCRs that had been generated with the MIRA antigen-specificity platform. Breadth was defined as the fraction of unique TCRs that were SARS-CoV-2-associated, and depth was defined as the fraction of total T cells that were SARS-CoV-2-associated. Using the MIRA data, each spike-specific TCR was assigned both to the spike region to which the TCR was reactive and to a CD4 or CD8 class. Log10-transformed breadth and depth values were compared by one-way ANOVA with Sidak's multiple comparisons tests. TCRdb retrieved this table from immuneACCESS and kept in-frame rearrangements only. Not all clones are present; in checked studies, unresolved V genes account for under half, and no reason is known for the remainder. V and J calls plus clone size are reproduced from that table; the DNA served to infer D and trimming. The sample records approximately 70,000 clones, around nine tenths of which are singletons. The ten top clones hold 4.5% to 5% of the sample.

This TCR was recovered from an adult who received the MenACWY meningococcal vaccine as a control. The sequencing used peripheral blood, collected 28 days after the second dose of the MenACWY control vaccine. The chain is assembled from TRBV19 and TRBJ1-2, with 8 central nucleotides matching TRBD1. The DNA is TGTGCCAGTAGTATCGTGGCAGGGGGCGGCTACACCTTC. Its product reads: CASSIVAGGGYTF.